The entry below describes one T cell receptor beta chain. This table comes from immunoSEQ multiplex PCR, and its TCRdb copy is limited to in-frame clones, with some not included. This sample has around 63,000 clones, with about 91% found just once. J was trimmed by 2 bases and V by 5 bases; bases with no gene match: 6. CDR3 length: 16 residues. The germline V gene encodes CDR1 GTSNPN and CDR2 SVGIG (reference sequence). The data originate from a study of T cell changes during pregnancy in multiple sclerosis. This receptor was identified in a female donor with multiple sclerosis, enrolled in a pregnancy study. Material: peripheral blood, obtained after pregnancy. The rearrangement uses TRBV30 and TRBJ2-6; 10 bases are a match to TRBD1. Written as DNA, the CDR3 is TGTGCCTGGCGACAGGGGGCCTCGACTGGGGCCAACGTCCTGACTTTC. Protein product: CAWRQGASTGANVLTF.